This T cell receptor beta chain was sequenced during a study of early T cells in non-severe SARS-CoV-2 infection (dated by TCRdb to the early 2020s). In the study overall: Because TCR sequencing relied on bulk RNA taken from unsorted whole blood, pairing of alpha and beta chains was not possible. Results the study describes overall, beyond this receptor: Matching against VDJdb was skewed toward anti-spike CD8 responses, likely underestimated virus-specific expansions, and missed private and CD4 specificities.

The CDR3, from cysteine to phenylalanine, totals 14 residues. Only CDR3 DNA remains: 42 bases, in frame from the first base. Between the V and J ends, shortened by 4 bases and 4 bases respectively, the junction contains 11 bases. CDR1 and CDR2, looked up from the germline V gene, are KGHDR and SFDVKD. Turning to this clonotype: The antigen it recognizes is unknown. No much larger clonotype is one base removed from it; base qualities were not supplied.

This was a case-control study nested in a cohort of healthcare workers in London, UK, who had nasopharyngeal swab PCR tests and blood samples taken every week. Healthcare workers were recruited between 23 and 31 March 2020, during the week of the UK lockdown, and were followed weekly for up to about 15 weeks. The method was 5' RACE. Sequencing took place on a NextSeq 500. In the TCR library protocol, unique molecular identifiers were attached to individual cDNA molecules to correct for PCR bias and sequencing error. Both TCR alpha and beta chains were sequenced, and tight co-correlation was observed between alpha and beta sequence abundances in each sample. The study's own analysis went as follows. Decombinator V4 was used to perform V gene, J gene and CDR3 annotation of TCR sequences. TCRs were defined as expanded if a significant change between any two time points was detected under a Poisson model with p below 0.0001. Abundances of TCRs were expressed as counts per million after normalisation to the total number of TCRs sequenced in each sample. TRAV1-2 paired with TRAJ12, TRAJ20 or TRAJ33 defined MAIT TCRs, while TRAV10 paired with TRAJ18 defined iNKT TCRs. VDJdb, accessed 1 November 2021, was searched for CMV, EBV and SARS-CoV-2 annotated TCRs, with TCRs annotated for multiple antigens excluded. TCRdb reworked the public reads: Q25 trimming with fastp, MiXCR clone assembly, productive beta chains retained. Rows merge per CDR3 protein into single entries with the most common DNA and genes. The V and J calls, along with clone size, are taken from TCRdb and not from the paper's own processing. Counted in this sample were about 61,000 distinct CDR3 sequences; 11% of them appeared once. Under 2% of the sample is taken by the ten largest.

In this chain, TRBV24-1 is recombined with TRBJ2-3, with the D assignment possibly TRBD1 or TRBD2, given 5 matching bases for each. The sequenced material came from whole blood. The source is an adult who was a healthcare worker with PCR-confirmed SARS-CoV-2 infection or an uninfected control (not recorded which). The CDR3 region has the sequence CATSDPGRSDTQYF. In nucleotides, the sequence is TGTGCCACCAGTGACCCGGGGCGTTCAGATACGCAGTATTTT.